The 9 T cell receptor beta chains below all came from one sample that was sequenced in a study of tumor and adjacent non-tumor tissue in lung cancer. A modified ARM-PCR protocol with three rounds of nested PCR amplified TCRbeta. TCRdb recomputed calls from the multiplex PCR reads with MiXCR, one row per CDR3 protein. The data hold approximately 100,000 distinct CDR3 sequences, with around three fifths observed a single time. This sample's RNA came from whole unsorted tissue. This non-tumor lung sample came from over 3 cm beyond the tumor edge. The sequencing sample was made of distant non-tumor lung tissue. The receptors originated from a young man with non-small cell lung cancer.

The chain is built from TRBV11-2 and TRBJ2-1, with 8 positions matching TRBD2. The CDR3 runs to 14 residues. Trimming took 7 bases from V and 4 from J; bases not matched to a gene: 6. CDR1 and CDR2 from the germline V gene are SGHAT and FQNNGV. The CDR3: CASTNTGGYNEQFF. The CDR3 DNA sequence: TGTGCCAGCACCAACACGGGAGGGTACAATGAGCAGTTCTTC.

This chain joins TRBV11-1 and TRBJ2-1; 11 bases line up with TRBD2. This CDR3 has 16 amino acids. The germline CDR1 and CDR2 sequences are SGHAT and FQDESV (reference sequence). V lost 4 bases and J lost 3; bases outside the gene matches: 5. The CDR3 coding sequence is TGTGCCAGCAGCTCCCAGACTAGCGGGGTCTACAATGAGCAGTTCTTC. This translates into CASSSQTSGVYNEQFF.

Note on this clonotype: This is likely a read error, given that the CDR3 carries no conserved phenylalanine or tryptophan at its end. The V and J genes are TRBV6-5 and TRBJ1-1; perhaps TRBD1 as D (6 bases). This CDR3 comprises 12 residues. V dropped 7 bases and J dropped 8 bases, with 14 bases sitting between them. Germline assignment: CDR1 MNHEY and CDR2 SVGAGI. The CDR3 nucleotides are TGTGCCAGCAATAAGGACAGAGGGGAAGCTTTCTTA. Its protein product is CASNKDRGEAFL.

V gene TRBV5-1 combines with J gene TRBJ1-1, with TRBD1 as a possible D gene (5 bases). The V end was cut by 7 bases, the J end by 3 bases, with 13 bases between. CDR1 is SGHRS and CDR2 is YFSETQ in the germline V gene. CDR3 length equals 13 residues. The CDR3 DNA is TGCGCCAGCGGCCCGTGGGGGGACACTGAAGCTTTCTTT. It translates to CASGPWGDTEAFF.

The J gene is TRBJ1-4, the V gene TRBV5-1; D possibly corresponds to TRBD1 (5 bases). Trimming stripped 4 bases from V and 2 bases from J, with 12 bases between. CDR3 length: 15 residues. Germline lookup yields CDR1 SGHRS and CDR2 YFSETQ. This CDR3 reads CASSRRGDTNEKLFF. CDR3 DNA: TGCGCCAGCAGCCGAAGGGGTGACACTAATGAAAAACTGTTTTTT. Supplemented by reference TRBV5-1 and TRBJ1-4, the full variable domain reads KAGVTQTPRYLIKTRGQQVTLSCSPISGHRSVSWYQQTPGQGLQFLFEYFSETQRNKGNFPGRFSGRQFSNSRSEMNVSTLELGDSALYLCASSRRGDTNEKLFFGSGTQLSVL.

This clonotype came up once. The gene calls are TRBV6-2 or TRBV6-3 and TRBJ2-2; tentatively, D is TRBD1 (5 bases). Trimming shortened V by 5 bases and J by 7 bases, and 11 bases separated the two germline ends. In germline, CDR1 is MNHEY, CDR2 SVGEGT. The CDR3 contains 13 residues. CDR3 nucleotide sequence: TGTGCCAGCAGTGACAGAGATATCGGGGAGCTGTTTTTT. It is translated as CASSDRDIGELFF.

This clonotype occurred many times. V is TRBV12-3 or TRBV12-4 and J is TRBJ2-7, with D perhaps TRBD1 (6 bases). The CDR3 is made up of 15 amino acids. V lost 3 bases and J lost 5, with 17 bases in between. Here the CDR3 reads CASSLDSPLSDEQYF. The CDR3, as DNA: TGTGCCAGCAGTTTGGACAGCCCCTTGAGTGACGAGCAGTACTTC.

On this clonotype: One junction end does not reproduce the germline sequence, and a read error may be involved. The rearrangement joins TRBV20-1 to TRBJ2-5; D is unclear. The CDR3 consists of 14 residues. Germline V gives CDR1 DFQATT, CDR2 SNEGSKA (reference sequence). The CDR3 DNA follows: TGCAGTGCTAGGGTTTATAACCACCAAGAGATCCAGTACTTC. This encodes CSARVYNHQEIQYF.

This clonotype was counted ten times or more. This chain connects TRBV24-1 to TRBJ2-5; TRBD2 matches 8 bases. Germline CDR1 is KGHDR and CDR2 is SFDVKD. V trimming: 3 bases; J trimming: 4 bases; junction bases outside the gene matches: 6. The CDR3 has 15 amino acids. Written as DNA, the CDR3 is TGTGCCACCAGTGATCGGCGGGGGGACCCAGAGACCCAGTACTTC. Its translation: CATSDRRGDPETQYF.